The clone carrying this T cell receptor beta chain has a handful of counts. This specimen belongs to a study of blood T cell repertoires in COVID-19. Study overall: T cells, B-cell-depleted T cells, or PBMCs provided the cDNA or gDNA that served as material.

Adults between about 18 and 95 years of age took part from about two dozen US areas. Participants had their cohort set by participant-reported clinical history. How the authors handled the data: Counts of nucleated cells, estimated from reference gene primer amplification, were obtained. The data were produced by immunoSEQ multiplex PCR, yet TCRdb's version contains in-frame clones alone and is incomplete. V and J calls and clone size come straight from that table; D and trimming were deduced from the DNA. This sample carries approximately 390,000 clones, 88% of them seen once, and the ten largest clones take around 1.9%. Germline assignment: CDR1 SGHVS and CDR2 FNYEAQ. With 1 base clipped from V and 0 bases from J, the junction kept 8 bases outside the gene matches. This CDR3 has 17 residues.

The origin of this receptor is a woman aged 40 to 50 with acute COVID-19. J is TRBJ1-1 and V is TRBV7-6; 7 nucleotides line up with TRBD1. The sequencing input was PBMCs or T cells enriched from blood (not recorded which). The CDR3 reads CASSLVPTGALNTEAFF. The DNA for the CDR3 is TGTGCCAGCAGCTTAGTTCCCACAGGGGCCTTGAACACTGAAGCTTTCTTT.